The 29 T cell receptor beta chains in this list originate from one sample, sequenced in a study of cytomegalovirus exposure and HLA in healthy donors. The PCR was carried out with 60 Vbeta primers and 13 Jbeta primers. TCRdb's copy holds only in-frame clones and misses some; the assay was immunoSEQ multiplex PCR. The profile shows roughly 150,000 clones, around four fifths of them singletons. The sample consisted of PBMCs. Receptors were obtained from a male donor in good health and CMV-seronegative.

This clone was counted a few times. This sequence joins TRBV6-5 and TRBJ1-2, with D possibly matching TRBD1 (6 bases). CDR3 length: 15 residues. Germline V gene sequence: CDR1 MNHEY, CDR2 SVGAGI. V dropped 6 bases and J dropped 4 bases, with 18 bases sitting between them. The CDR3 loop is CASSPGGAHSYGYTF. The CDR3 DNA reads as TGTGCCAGCAGCCCGGGGGGGGCGCATAGCTATGGCTACACCTTC.

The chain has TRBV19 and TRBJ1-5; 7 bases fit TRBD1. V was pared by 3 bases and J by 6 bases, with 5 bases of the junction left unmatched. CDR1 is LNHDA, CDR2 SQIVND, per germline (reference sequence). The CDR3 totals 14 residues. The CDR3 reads CASSIAGGSQPQHF. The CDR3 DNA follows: TGTGCCAGTAGTATCGCAGGGGGGAGTCAGCCCCAGCATTTT.

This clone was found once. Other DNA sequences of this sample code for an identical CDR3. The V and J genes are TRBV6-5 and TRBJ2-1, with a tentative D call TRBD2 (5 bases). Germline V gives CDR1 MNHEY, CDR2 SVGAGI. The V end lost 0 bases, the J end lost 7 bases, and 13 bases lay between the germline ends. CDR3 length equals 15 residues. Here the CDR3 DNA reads TGTGCCAGCAGTTACTCCCTAGCAGGAGAGAATGAGCAGTTCTTC. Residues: CASSYSLAGENEQFF.

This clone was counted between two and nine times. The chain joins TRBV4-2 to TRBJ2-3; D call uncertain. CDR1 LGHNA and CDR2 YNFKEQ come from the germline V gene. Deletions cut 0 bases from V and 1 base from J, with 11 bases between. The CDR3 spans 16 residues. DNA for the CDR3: TGTGCCAGCAGCCAAGAAGCCCCACCCCGCACAGATACGCAGTATTTT. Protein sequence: CASSQEAPPRTDTQYF.

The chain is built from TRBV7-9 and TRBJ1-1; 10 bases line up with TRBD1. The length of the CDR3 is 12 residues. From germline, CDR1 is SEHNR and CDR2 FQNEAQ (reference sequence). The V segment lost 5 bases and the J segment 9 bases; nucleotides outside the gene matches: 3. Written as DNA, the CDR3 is TGTGCCAGCAGCGGTGACAGGGGGCAAGCTTTCTTT. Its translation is CASSGDRGQAFF.

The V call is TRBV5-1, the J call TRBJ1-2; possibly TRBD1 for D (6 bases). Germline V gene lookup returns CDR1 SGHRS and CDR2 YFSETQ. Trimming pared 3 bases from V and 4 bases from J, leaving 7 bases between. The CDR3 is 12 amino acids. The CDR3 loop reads CASSSDSYGYTF. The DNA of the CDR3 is TGCGCCAGCAGCTCGGACAGCTATGGCTACACCTTC.

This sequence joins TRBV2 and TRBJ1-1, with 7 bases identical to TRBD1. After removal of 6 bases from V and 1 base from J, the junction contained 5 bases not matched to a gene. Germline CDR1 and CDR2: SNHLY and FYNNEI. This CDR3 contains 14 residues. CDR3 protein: CASSPRTGNTEAFF. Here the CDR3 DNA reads TGTGCCAGCAGCCCCAGGACAGGGAACACTGAAGCTTTCTTT.

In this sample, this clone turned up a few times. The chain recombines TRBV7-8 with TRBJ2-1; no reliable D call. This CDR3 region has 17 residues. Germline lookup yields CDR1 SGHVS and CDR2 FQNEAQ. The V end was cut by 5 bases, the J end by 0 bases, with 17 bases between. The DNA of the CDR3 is TGTGCCAGCAGCCCCCCCCTAAGATCGAGCTCCTACAATGAGCAGTTCTTC. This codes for CASSPPLRSSSYNEQFF.

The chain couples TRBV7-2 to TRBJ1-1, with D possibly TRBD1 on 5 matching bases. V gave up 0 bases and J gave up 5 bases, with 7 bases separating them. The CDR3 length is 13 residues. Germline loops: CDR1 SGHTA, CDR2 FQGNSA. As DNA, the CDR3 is TGTGCCAGCAGCTTAGCGCAGGGAACTGAAGCTTTCTTT. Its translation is CASSLAQGTEAFF.

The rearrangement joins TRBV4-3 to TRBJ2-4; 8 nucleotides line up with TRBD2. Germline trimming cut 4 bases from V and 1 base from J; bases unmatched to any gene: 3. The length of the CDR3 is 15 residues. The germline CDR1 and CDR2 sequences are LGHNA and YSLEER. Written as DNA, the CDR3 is TGCGCCAGCAGCCTAGGGACTAGTGCCAAAAACATTCAGTACTTC. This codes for CASSLGTSAKNIQYF.

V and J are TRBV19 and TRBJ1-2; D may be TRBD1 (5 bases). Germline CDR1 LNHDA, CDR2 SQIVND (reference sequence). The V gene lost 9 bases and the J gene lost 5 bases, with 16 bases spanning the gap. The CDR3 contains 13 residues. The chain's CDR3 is CASRTRGLYGYTF. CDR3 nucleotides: TGTGCCAGCCGTACCCGGGGACTGTATGGCTACACCTTC.

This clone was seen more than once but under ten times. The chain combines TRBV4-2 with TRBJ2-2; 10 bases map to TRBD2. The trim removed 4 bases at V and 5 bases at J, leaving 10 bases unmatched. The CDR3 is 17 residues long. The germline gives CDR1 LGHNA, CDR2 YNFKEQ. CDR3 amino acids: CASSRNSAGGPTGELFF. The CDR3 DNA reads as TGTGCCAGCAGCCGAAACTCAGCGGGGGGGCCAACCGGGGAGCTGTTTTTT.

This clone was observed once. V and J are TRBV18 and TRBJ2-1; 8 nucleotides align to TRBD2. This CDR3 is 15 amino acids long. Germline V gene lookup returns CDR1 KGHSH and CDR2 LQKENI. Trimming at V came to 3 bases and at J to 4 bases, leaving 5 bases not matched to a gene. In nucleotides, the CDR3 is TGTGCCAGCTCACCCTCGGGGGGGGGATACAATGAGCAGTTCTTC. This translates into CASSPSGGGYNEQFF.

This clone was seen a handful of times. CDR3 residues: CSVEVSASGSYEQYF. The CDR3, as DNA: TGCAGCGTTGAAGTCTCGGCTAGCGGGAGCTACGAGCAGTACTTC. This chain links TRBV29-1 with TRBJ2-7; 10 bases are shared with TRBD2. V was pared by 1 base and J by 3 bases, with 6 bases of the junction left unmatched. There are 15 residues in the CDR3. The germline CDR1 and CDR2 sequences are SQVTM and ANQGSEA.

The CDR3 loop is CATSGVSGAGRKIDYGYTF. CDR3 nucleotides: TGTGCCACCAGCGGCGTGTCAGGGGCAGGGAGAAAGATTGACTATGGCTACACCTTC. The chain joins TRBV15 to TRBJ1-2; perhaps TRBD1 as D (6 bases). V gave up 5 bases and J gave up 3 bases, with 28 bases separating them. Germline V CDR1 and CDR2: LNHNV, YYDKDF (reference sequence). CDR3 size: 19 residues.

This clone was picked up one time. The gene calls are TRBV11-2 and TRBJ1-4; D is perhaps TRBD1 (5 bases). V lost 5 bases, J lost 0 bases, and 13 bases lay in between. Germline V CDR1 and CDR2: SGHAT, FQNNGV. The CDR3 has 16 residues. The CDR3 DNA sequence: TGTGCCAGCAGCACTATCGGGGGGTCAACTAATGAAAAACTGTTTTTT. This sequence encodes CASSTIGGSTNEKLFF. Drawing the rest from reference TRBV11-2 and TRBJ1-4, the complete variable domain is EAGVAQSPRYKIIEKRQSVAFWCNPISGHATLYWYQQILGQGPKLLIQFQNNGVVDDSQLPKDRFSAERLKGVDSTLKIQPAKLEDSAVYLCASSTIGGSTNEKLFFGSGTQLSVL.

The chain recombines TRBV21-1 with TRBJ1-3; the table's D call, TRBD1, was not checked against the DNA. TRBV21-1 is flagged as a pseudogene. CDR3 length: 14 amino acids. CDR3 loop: CASEGDRSGNTIYF. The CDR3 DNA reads TGTGCCAGCGAGGGGGATCGCTCTGGAAACACCATATATTTT.

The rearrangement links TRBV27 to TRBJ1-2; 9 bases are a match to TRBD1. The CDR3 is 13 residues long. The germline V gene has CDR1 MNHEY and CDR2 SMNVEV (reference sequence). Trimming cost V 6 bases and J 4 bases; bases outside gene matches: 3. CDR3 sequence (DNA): TGTGCCAGCAGGGGACAGGGCGTCTATGGCTACACCTTC. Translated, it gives CASRGQGVYGYTF.

CDR3 loop: CASSTVTSHNNEQFF. The CDR3 nucleotides are TGTGCCAGCAGCACCGTCACTAGCCATAACAATGAGCAGTTCTTC. The J gene is TRBJ2-1, the V gene TRBV21-1; TRBD2, as called in the table, went unchecked against the DNA. TRBV21-1 is a documented pseudogene. This CDR3 region has 15 residues.

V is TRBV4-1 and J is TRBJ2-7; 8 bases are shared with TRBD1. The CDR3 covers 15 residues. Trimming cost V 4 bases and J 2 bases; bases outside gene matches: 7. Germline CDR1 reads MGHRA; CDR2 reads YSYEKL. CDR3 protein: CASSLPGQATYEQYF. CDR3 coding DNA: TGCGCCAGCAGCCTGCCGGGACAGGCTACCTACGAGCAGTACTTC.

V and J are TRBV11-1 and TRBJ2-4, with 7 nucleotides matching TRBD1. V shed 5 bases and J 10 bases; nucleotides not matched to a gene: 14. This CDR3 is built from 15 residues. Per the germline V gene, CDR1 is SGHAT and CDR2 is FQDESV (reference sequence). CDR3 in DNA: TGTGCCAGCAGCCCTCACAGGGGCCCTTCGAATATTCAGTACTTC. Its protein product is CASSPHRGPSNIQYF.

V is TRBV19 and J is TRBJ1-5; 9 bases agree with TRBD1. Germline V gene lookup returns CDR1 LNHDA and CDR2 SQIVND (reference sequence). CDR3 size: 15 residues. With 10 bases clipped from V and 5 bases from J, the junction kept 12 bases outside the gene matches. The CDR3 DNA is TGTGCCACCAATCCGGGACAGGGTCAGTATCAGCCCCAGCATTTT. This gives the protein CATNPGQGQYQPQHF.

The CDR3 nucleotides read TGTGCCAGCAGCTTAGAGCGCTCGCTCTCTGGAAACACCATATATTTT. Residues: CASSLERSLSGNTIYF. The rearrangement joins TRBV7-6 to TRBJ1-3; D unresolved. Germline V gene lookup returns CDR1 SGHVS and CDR2 FNYEAQ. The CDR3 is 16 amino acids. V dropped 1 base and J dropped 0 bases, with 10 bases sitting between them.

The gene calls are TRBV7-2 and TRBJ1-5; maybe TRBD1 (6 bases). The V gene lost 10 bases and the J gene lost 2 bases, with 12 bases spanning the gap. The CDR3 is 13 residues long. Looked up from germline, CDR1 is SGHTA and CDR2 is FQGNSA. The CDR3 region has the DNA TGTGCCACCACAGGGAATGGCAATCAGCCCCAGCATTTT. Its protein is CATTGNGNQPQHF.

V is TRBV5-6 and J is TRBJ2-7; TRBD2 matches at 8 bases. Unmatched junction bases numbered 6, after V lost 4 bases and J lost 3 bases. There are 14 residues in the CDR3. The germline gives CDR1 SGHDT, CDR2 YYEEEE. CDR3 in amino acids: CASSPESGGYEQYF. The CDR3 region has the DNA TGTGCCAGCAGCCCTGAGAGCGGGGGCTACGAGCAGTACTTC.

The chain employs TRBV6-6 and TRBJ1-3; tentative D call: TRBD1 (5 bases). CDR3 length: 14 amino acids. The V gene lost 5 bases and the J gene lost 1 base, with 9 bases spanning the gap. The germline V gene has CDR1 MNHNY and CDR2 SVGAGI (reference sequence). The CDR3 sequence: CASSTQGSGNTIYF. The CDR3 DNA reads TGTGCCAGCAGTACCCAGGGTTCTGGAAACACCATATATTTT.

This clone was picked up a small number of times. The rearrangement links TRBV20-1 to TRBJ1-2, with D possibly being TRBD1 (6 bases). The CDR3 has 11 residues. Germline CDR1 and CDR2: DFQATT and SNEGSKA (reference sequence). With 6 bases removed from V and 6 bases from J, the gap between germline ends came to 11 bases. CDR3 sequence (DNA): TGCAGTGCCCCAGGGGTTGATGGCTACACCTTC. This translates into CSAPGVDGYTF.

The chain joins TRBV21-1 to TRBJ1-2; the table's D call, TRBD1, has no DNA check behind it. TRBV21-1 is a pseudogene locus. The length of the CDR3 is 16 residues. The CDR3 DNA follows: TGTGCCAGCAGCAATGGGTCGAAGGGACAGGGTACTGGCTACACCTTC. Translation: CASSNGSKGQGTGYTF.

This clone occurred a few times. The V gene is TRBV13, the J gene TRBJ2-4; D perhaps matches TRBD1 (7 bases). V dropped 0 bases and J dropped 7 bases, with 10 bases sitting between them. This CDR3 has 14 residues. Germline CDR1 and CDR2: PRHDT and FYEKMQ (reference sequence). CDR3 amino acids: CASSLGQGGNIQYF. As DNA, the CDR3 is TGTGCCAGCAGCTTAGGGCAGGGGGGCAACATTCAGTACTTC.